These T cell receptor beta chains were read from a single sample in a study of T cell repertoires in cytomegalovirus infection. TCRdb re-analysed the reads in MiXCR, keeping a single row per CDR3 protein. The profile shows 350,000 to 500,000 distinct CDR3 sequences, roughly 30% of them singletons. Sequenced material: PBMCs. The receptors come from a human donor in good health (CMV status not recorded). Some clones in this sample may be carry-over from other donors' samples. Both conserved end residues are part of each CDR3. The D gene is left open where the match is weak. Clone size is shown for a subset of rows, as once, few, many or a class of expanded clone.

>TRBV4-2|-|TRBJ1-5|many
TGTGCCAGCAGCCGGGGGCCGTGGGCGCCTCTGGGGCAGCCCCAGCATTTT
CASSRGPWAPLGQPQHF
>TRBV18|-|TRBJ2-7|-
TGTGCCAGCTCACCGGGACTCCAGGCCGACGAGCAGTACTTC
CASSPGLQADEQYF
>TRBV6-4|TRBD1|TRBJ2-1|many
TGTGCCAGCAGAGTGGACAGGCTAAGCTCCTACAATGAGCAGTTCTTC
CASRVDRLSSYNEQFF
>TRBV5-4|TRBD1|TRBJ2-1|few
TGTGCCAGCAGCCTGGACAGGGACCGGACGTTCTTC
CASSLDRDRTFF
>TRBV3-1|TRBD2|TRBJ2-5|-
TGTGCCAGCAGCCAAGATCGAATAGCGGGGGCTCGAGGAGAGACCCAGTACTTC
CASSQDRIAGARGETQYF
>TRBV7-8|-|TRBJ1-3|few
TGTGCCAGCAGCTTAGCTCTGGACACCATATATTTT
CASSLALDTIYF
>TRBV2|TRBD1|TRBJ2-7|-
TGTGCCACCAAATCCGGGACAGCCGCCTACGAGCAGTACTTC
CATKSGTAAYEQYF
>TRBV7-6|TRBD2|TRBJ2-3|many
TGTGCCAGCAGCTCCATACTAGCGGGGGGTCCCGATACGCAGTATTTT
CASSSILAGGPDTQYF
>TRBV4-1|-|TRBJ1-5|-
TGCGCCAGCAGCCAAGTGGTGAACAGCAATCAGCCCCAGCATTTT
CASSQVVNSNQPQHF
>TRBV6-8|-|TRBJ2-2|-
TGTGCCAGCAGCCGAACAACGAACACCGGGGAGCTGTTTTTT
CASSRTTNTGELFF
>TRBV7-9|TRBD1|TRBJ2-7|many
TGTGCCAGCAGCTCGCCGGGACAGGCCTACGAGCAGTACTTC
CASSSPGQAYEQYF
>TRBV7-6|-|TRBJ1-2|many
TGTGCCAGCAGCTTTTCAGACAGCTCCTATGGCTACACCTTC
CASSFSDSSYGYTF
>TRBV18|TRBD1|TRBJ2-7|-
TGTGCCAGCTCCACCCCGGGACAGACCTACGAGCAGTACTTC
CASSTPGQTYEQYF
>TRBV4-1|TRBD1|TRBJ1-2|-
TGCGCCAGCAGCCAAGCCCAGGGACAGGGGAACTATGGCTACACCTTC
CASSQAQGQGNYGYTF
>TRBV6-1|-|TRBJ2-5|-
TGTGCCAGCAGCCGGGGGGCGACGGAGACCCAGTACTTC
CASSRGATETQYF
>TRBV6-4|-|TRBJ1-1|-
TGTGCCAGCACCCCGAAGTTTGTCGGCACTGAAGCTTTCTTT
CASTPKFVGTEAFF
>TRBV20-1|-|TRBJ2-1|-
TGCAGTTACAGGGTAGCCTACAATGAGCAGTTCTTC
CSYRVAYNEQFF
>TRBV2|TRBD1|TRBJ1-2|-
TGTGCCAGCAGTGACATCGGGACAGGTGTAGGCTACACCTTC
CASSDIGTGVGYTF
>TRBV5-4|-|TRBJ2-2|-
TGTGCCAGCAGCTTGTGGAGGGAGAGGACCGGGGAGCTGTTTTTT
CASSLWRERTGELFF
>TRBV6-5|TRBD1|TRBJ2-2|-
TGTGCCAGCAGTTACACGGAGAACAGGGGGCTAAGCACCGGGGAGCTGTTTTTT
CASSYTENRGLSTGELFF
>TRBV19|-|TRBJ2-2|few
TGTGCCAGTAGTATAGTAGAACAGGATTACACCGGGGAGCTGTTTTTT
CASSIVEQDYTGELFF
>TRBV2|-|TRBJ2-2|few
TGTGCCAGCAGTGAAGTAAGGGCGGGCACCGGGGAGCTGTTTTTT
CASSEVRAGTGELFF
>TRBV28|TRBD1|TRBJ2-2|few
TGTGCCAGCAGTTTTCCCCTCATGGGACAGATTAACACCGGGGAGCTGTTTTTT
CASSFPLMGQINTGELFF
>TRBV5-6|-|TRBJ2-7|once
TGTGCCAGCAGCCGTGGGGGCAGCCGCTACGAGCAGTACTTC
CASSRGGSRYEQYF
>TRBV10-2|-|TRBJ1-2|-
TGCGCCATCCTAGGAGCTAACTATGGCTACACCTTC
CAILGANYGYTF
>TRBV20-1|TRBD1|TRBJ2-3|-
TGCAGTGCTAGAGTTCGACAGGGGACAGATACGCAGTATTTT
CSARVRQGTDTQYF
>TRBV11-3|-|TRBJ2-7|-
TGTGCCAGCAGCAACGGACGTTACGAGCAGTACTTC
CASSNGRYEQYF
>TRBV5-1|TRBD2|TRBJ2-3|-
TGCGCCAGCAGCTTGCGCGGGGGGCCGGGGGATACGCAGTATTTT
CASSLRGGPGDTQYF
>TRBV6-1|TRBD1|TRBJ1-5|-
TGTGCCAGCAGTCGCCGGGACAGGGGAACCAATCAGCCCCAGCATTTT
CASSRRDRGTNQPQHF
>TRBV2|-|TRBJ2-7|few
TGTGCCAGCAGTGTAGGAACAAGTGGGGACGAGCAGTACTTC
CASSVGTSGDEQYF
>TRBV2|TRBD1|TRBJ2-7|few
TGTGCCAGCAGTGAAGTTAGGCGCGGGACAGGGGGACGGTACGAGCAGTACTTC
CASSEVRRGTGGRYEQYF
>TRBV25-1|-|TRBJ2-7|few
TGTGCCAGGAGATATCCAGGGTACAACTCCTACGAGCAGTACTTC
CARRYPGYNSYEQYF
>TRBV6-1|-|TRBJ1-1|few
TGTGCCAGCAGCCACAGGGAAGAGAACACTGAAGCTTTCTTT
CASSHREENTEAFF
>TRBV20-1|-|TRBJ1-6|few
TGCAGTGCTAGCGAACTTGAAAATTCACCCCTCCACTTT
CSASELENSPLHF
>TRBV12-3/TRBV12-4|-|TRBJ2-1|-
TGTGCCAGCAGTGGACTACTAAATGAGCAGTTCTTC
CASSGLLNEQFF
>TRBV7-4|-|TRBJ2-3|-
TGTGCCAGCAGACCGGAGGTGGCTTTACCCACAGATACGCAGTATTTT
CASRPEVALPTDTQYF
>TRBV20-1|-|TRBJ2-7|few
TGCAGTGCTAGAGGCGCGGGGCAGACTAACTACGAGCAGTACTTC
CSARGAGQTNYEQYF
>TRBV6-6|-|TRBJ1-2|once
TGTGCCAGCAGTTACCGAGGCGGAGGCTACACCTTC
CASSYRGGGYTF
>TRBV20-1|TRBD1|TRBJ2-5|few
TGCAGTGTCCAGGGGGTCCAAGAGACCCAGTACTTC
CSVQGVQETQYF
>TRBV7-9|-|TRBJ1-1|-
TGTGCCAGCAGTTTTGAGGGAAGGGGCAGGGTTGACACTGAAGCTTTCTTT
CASSFEGRGRVDTEAFF
>TRBV20-1|-|TRBJ1-4|few
TGCAGTGCTAGAAAACAAGCAACTAATGAAAAACTGTTTTTT
CSARKQATNEKLFF
>TRBV7-3|-|TRBJ2-6|-
TGTGCCAGCAGCTTAGACCAGACCTCTGGGGCCAACGTCCTGACTTTC
CASSLDQTSGANVLTF
>TRBV12-3/TRBV12-4|-|TRBJ1-2|-
TGTGCCAGCTTAACCCAGTCGTTTCCGGGCGGCTACACCTTC
CASLTQSFPGGYTF